Shown below are 25 T cell receptor beta chains from a single sample sequenced in a study of human CD8 memory T cell subsets. Researchers made TCR beta libraries via UMI-labeled 5' RACE. TCRdb reprocessed the 5' RACE reads and stores each CDR3 protein as one record, lacking DNA. This sample lists under 11,000 distinct CDR3 sequences; its ten largest clones have 20% to 25%. The source material was CD8+ T cells from PBMCs. These receptors were obtained from a human donor in good health.

J is TRBJ1-2 and V is TRBV2; TCRdb's D gene call, TRBD1, goes unchecked for lack of DNA. This CDR3 spans 15 amino acids. Germline V gives CDR1 SNHLY, CDR2 FYNNEI. CDR3 residues: CASWVGGSRSYGYTF.

The chain combines TRBV6-2 or TRBV6-3 with TRBJ1-5. Germline CDR1 MNHEY, CDR2 SVGEGT. The CDR3 is made up of 16 amino acids. This chain's CDR3 is CASSSNSHLGNQPQHF.

Measured by frequency, this clonotype is hyperexpanded. The chain combines TRBV4-3 with TRBJ1-1. CDR3 length equals 16 residues. Germline assignment: CDR1 LGHNA and CDR2 YSLEER. The CDR3 is CASSQLLHTENTEAFF.

J is TRBJ2-1 and V is TRBV11-2; TCRdb returns TRBD1, unconfirmable since there is no DNA. Germline CDR1 reads SGHAT; CDR2 reads FQNNGV. This CDR3 region has 16 residues. CDR3 sequence reads: CASSGQGGRSYNEQFF.

The gene calls are TRBV4-3 and TRBJ1-5; the TCRdb call, TRBD1, lacks DNA for checking. From germline, CDR1 is LGHNA and CDR2 YSLEER. The CDR3 is 18 residues long. CDR3 amino acids: CASSQDRGRGNSNQPQHF.

By frequency, this clonotype registers medium-sized. The J gene is TRBJ2-7, the V gene TRBV29-1; TCRdb's D call of TRBD2 is untestable without DNA. The CDR3 has 15 amino acids. Germline V gene lookup returns CDR1 SQVTM and CDR2 ANQGSEA. The CDR3 spells CSVGARQSGTYEQYF.

This sequence joins TRBV5-6 and TRBJ2-5; TCRdb's D call, TRBD1, is unchecked because there is no DNA. The germline V gene encodes CDR1 SGHDT and CDR2 YYEEEE. The CDR3 spans 14 residues. The CDR3 region is CASSLAAGKKTQYF.

The rearrangement links TRBV7-2 to TRBJ1-2; TCRdb selects TRBD1, and the lack of DNA leaves this call unchecked. The germline V gene has CDR1 SGHTA and CDR2 FQGNSA. The CDR3 has 15 residues. The CDR3 sequence: CASSPARGGYYGYTF.

This chain links TRBV29-1 with TRBJ1-2; TCRdb lists TRBD1, though no DNA is available to test this call. The CDR3 runs 14 residues. Germline assignment: CDR1 SQVTM and CDR2 ANQGSEA. The CDR3 here is CSTRQARWDYGYTF.

Judged by frequency, this clonotype is large. The chain couples TRBV11-2 to TRBJ2-7. This CDR3 comprises 15 residues. In germline, CDR1 is SGHAT, CDR2 FQNNGV. This CDR3 is CASSFHSDSYYEQYF. Using reference TRBV11-2 and TRBJ2-7 for the parts outside the CDR3, the full variable domain is EAGVAQSPRYKIIEKRQSVAFWCNPISGHATLYWYQQILGQGPKLLIQFQNNGVVDDSQLPKDRFSAERLKGVDSTLKIQPAKLEDSAVYLCASSFHSDSYYEQYFGPGTRLTVT.

The CDR3 protein is CASSGEPTGYNEQFF. The rearrangement uses TRBV5-5 and TRBJ2-1; TCRdb's assignment of TRBD1 cannot be checked, as there is no DNA. The germline V gene has CDR1 SGHKS and CDR2 YYEKEE (reference sequence). CDR3 length equals 15 residues.

V gene TRBV6-2 or TRBV6-3 combines with J gene TRBJ2-1; TCRdb selects TRBD1, and the lack of DNA leaves this call unchecked. CDR1 MNHEY and CDR2 SVGEGT come from the germline V gene. The CDR3 consists of 15 residues. The CDR3 is CASRKGAQFVDEQFF.

V is TRBV7-9 and J is TRBJ2-2. CDR1 is SEHNR, CDR2 FQNEAQ, per germline (reference sequence). This CDR3 has 14 amino acids. CDR3 sequence reads: CASSLSASSGELFF.

This clonotype counts as medium-sized (0.01 to 0.1%) by frequency. This sequence joins TRBV27 and TRBJ2-2. Germline CDR1 and CDR2: MNHEY and SMNVEV (reference sequence). This CDR3 is 13 amino acids long. CDR3 loop: CAAGVRNTGELFF.

This chain links TRBV27 with TRBJ2-1; TCRdb lists TRBD1, though no DNA is available to test this call. CDR3 length equals 15 residues. Germline V gene sequence: CDR1 MNHEY, CDR2 SMNVEV (reference sequence). The chain's CDR3 is CASSLRQGAMDEQFF.

The rearrangement links TRBV2 to TRBJ2-3. This CDR3 region has 13 residues. Germline V CDR1 and CDR2: SNHLY, FYNNEI. The CDR3 protein is CASSDISPDTQYF.

This rearrangement joins TRBV10-2 to TRBJ2-5; TCRdb lists TRBD1, though no DNA is available to test this call. This CDR3 spans 14 amino acids. Germline-derived CDR1 and CDR2 are WSHSY and SAAADI. CDR3 loop: CASSPDRGTETQYF.

This chain uses TRBV28 with TRBJ1-1; TCRdb's D gene call, TRBD1, goes unchecked for lack of DNA. This CDR3 is 15 amino acids long. Looked up from germline, CDR1 is MDHEN and CDR2 is SYDVKM. CDR3 region: CASSSDRLDSTEAFF.

CDR3 in amino acids: CASSGSGQGGNQPQHF. V gene TRBV13 combines with J gene TRBJ1-5; the D call of TRBD1 rests on TCRdb alone, since no DNA is present to check it. The CDR3 is made up of 16 amino acids. Per germline, CDR1 PRHDT and CDR2 FYEKMQ (reference sequence).

The chain combines TRBV30 with TRBJ2-7. Germline V gene data show CDR1 as GTSNPN and CDR2 as SVGIG (reference sequence). This CDR3 comprises 13 residues. CDR3 amino acids: CAWSVSHNYEQYF. The full variable domain, rest sourced from reference TRBV30 and TRBJ2-7, is SQTIHQWPATLVQPVGSPLSLECTVEGTSNPNLYWYRQAAGRGLQLLFYSVGIGQISSEVPQNLSASRPQDRQFILSSKKLLLSDSGFYLCAWSVSHNYEQYFGPGTRLTVT.

The chain links TRBV5-1 to TRBJ1-1. Germline V gene data show CDR1 as SGHRS and CDR2 as YFSETQ. The CDR3 has 12 amino acids. CDR3 region: CASRRGNTEAFF.

The chain recombines TRBV28 with TRBJ2-5; TCRdb's D gene call, TRBD1, goes unchecked for lack of DNA. CDR1 and CDR2 from the germline V gene are MDHEN and SYDVKM. The CDR3 runs to 14 residues. CDR3 sequence reads: CASSATGIRETQYF.

V gene TRBV10-2 combines with J gene TRBJ2-1; the TRBD1 assignment by TCRdb is unverifiable without DNA. Germline V gene lookup returns CDR1 WSHSY and CDR2 SAAADI. The CDR3 is 15 amino acids. The CDR3 is CASSDGGQGASEQFF.

The chain is built from TRBV11-2 and TRBJ1-1; lacking DNA, the TRBD1 call made by TCRdb goes unchecked. This CDR3 contains 15 residues. Germline CDR1 reads SGHAT; CDR2 reads FQNNGV. The CDR3 reads CASRPFGGWNTEAFF. The variable domain in full, with the rest retrieved from reference TRBV11-2 and TRBJ1-1, is EAGVAQSPRYKIIEKRQSVAFWCNPISGHATLYWYQQILGQGPKLLIQFQNNGVVDDSQLPKDRFSAERLKGVDSTLKIQPAKLEDSAVYLCASRPFGGWNTEAFFGQGTRLTVV.

V is TRBV28 and J is TRBJ2-5; the D call of TRBD1 rests on TCRdb alone, since no DNA is present to check it. There are 16 residues in the CDR3. In germline, CDR1 is MDHEN, CDR2 SYDVKM. The CDR3 here is CASSGYRTGDLETQYF.